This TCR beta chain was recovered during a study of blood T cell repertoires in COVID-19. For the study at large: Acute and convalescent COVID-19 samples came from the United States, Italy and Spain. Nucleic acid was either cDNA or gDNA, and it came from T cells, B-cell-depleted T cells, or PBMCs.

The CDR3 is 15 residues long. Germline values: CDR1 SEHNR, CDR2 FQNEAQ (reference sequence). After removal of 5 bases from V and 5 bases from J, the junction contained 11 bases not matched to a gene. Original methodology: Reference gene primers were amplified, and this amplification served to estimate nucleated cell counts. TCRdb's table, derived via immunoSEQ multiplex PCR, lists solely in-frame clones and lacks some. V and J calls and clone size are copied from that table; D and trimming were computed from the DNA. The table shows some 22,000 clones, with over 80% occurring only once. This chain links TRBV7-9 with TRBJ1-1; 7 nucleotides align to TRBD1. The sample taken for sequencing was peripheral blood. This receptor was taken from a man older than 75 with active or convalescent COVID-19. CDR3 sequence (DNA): TGTGCCAGCAGCAACAGCCTGACAGGGCGGACTGAAGCTTTCTTT. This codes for CASSNSLTGRTEAFF.